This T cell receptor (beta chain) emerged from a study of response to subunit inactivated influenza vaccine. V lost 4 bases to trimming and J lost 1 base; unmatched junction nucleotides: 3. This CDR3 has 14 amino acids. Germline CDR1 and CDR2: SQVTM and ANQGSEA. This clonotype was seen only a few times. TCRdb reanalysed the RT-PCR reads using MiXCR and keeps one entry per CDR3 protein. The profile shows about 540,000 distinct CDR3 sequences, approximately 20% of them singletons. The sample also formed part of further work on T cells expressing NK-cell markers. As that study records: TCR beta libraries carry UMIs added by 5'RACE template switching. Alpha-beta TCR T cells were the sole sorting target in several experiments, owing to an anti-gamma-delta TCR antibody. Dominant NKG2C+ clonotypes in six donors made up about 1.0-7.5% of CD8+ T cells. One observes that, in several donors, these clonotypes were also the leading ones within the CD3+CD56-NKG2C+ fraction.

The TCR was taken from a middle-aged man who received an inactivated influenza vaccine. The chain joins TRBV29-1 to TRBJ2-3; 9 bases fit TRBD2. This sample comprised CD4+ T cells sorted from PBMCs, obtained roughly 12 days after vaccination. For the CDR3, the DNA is TGCAGCGTTGGCCTAGCGGGGCGCACAGATACGCAGTATTTT. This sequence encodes CSVGLAGRTDTQYF.